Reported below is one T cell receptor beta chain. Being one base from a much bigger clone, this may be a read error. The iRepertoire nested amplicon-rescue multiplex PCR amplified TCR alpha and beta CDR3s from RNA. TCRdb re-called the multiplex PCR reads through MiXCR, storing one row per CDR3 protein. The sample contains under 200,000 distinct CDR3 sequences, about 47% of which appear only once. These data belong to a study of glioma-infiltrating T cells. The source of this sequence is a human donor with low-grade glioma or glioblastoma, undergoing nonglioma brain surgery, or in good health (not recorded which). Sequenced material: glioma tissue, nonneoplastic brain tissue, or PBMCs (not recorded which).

For the CDR3, the DNA is TGTGCCAGCACCCCACGGTGGGGTGGCACCGGGGAGCTGTTTTTT. Its translation is CASTPRWGGTGELFF. The chain joins TRBV6-1 to TRBJ2-2; no definite D call. Trimming cost V 7 bases and J 4 bases, with 16 bases left between them. This CDR3 comprises 15 residues. CDR1 MNHNS and CDR2 SASEGT come from the germline V gene.